A single sample gave rise to the 10 T cell receptor beta chains below, sequenced in a study of blood T cell repertoires in COVID-19. Profiling relied on immunoSEQ multiplex PCR, and the TCRdb table lists in-frame clones only, not all of them. The sample shows around 150,000 clones, 80% to 90% of them seen only once. Sequenced sample: peripheral blood. The origin of the receptors is a woman aged 50 to 65 in a cohort sampled during active or convalescent COVID-19.

This chain uses TRBV18 with TRBJ1-1; the D gene is possibly TRBD1 (5 bases). CDR1 is KGHSH and CDR2 is LQKENI in the germline V gene. The CDR3 is made up of 16 amino acids. The V end lost 3 bases, the J end lost 1 base, and 15 bases lay between the germline ends. CDR3 region: CASSPSQGMQNTEAFF. CDR3 in DNA: TGTGCCAGCTCACCCTCTCAGGGAATGCAGAACACTGAAGCTTTCTTT.

The DNA for the CDR3 is TGTGCCAGTAGAGACAGGGGTGGCTCTGAAGCTTTCTTT. It is translated as CASRDRGGSEAFF. The chain carries TRBV19 and TRBJ1-1; 8 bases fit TRBD1. V shed 6 bases, J shed 6 bases, and the junction held 6 bases outside the gene matches. Per the germline V gene, CDR1 is LNHDA and CDR2 is SQIVND (reference sequence). This CDR3 has 13 residues. Complete variable domain (other parts from reference TRBV19 and TRBJ1-1): DGGITQSPKYLFRKEGQNVTLSCEQNLNHDAMYWYRQDPGQGLRLIYYSQIVNDFQKGDIAEGYSVSREKKESFPLTVTSAQKNPTAFYLCASRDRGGSEAFFGQGTRLTVV.

V and J are TRBV18 and TRBJ1-6; D may be TRBD1 (5 bases). CDR1 and CDR2 (germline): KGHSH, LQKENI. This CDR3 contains 16 residues. V lost 4 bases to trimming and J lost 7 bases, with 17 bases between them. The CDR3 bases are TGTGCCAGCTCACTACAGAGACAGTCTTTCAATTCACCCCTCCACTTT. The encoded protein is CASSLQRQSFNSPLHF.

The V and J genes are TRBV20-1 and TRBJ1-4; no reliable D call. CDR3 size: 11 residues. The V and J ends lost 4 bases and 7 bases respectively, with 7 bases between them. The V gene's germline CDR1 is DFQATT and CDR2 SNEGSKA (reference sequence). The DNA of the CDR3 is TGCAGTGCTACGCCGGTTGAAAAACTGTTTTTT. This gives the protein CSATPVEKLFF.

This clone appeared a single time. The rearrangement joins TRBV7-8 to TRBJ2-1; 8 nucleotides agree with TRBD2. V dropped 5 bases and J dropped 9; count of bases not matched to a gene: 6. The V gene's germline CDR1 is SGHVS and CDR2 FQNEAQ. This CDR3 is built from 13 residues. CDR3 DNA sequence: TGTGCCAGCAGCCCGGGAGGGCGGGGTGAGCAGTTCTTC. Protein sequence: CASSPGGRGEQFF.

This clone occurred a few times. This chain links TRBV27 with TRBJ1-4; D possibly corresponds to TRBD1 (5 bases). Germline V lookup: CDR1 MNHEY, CDR2 SMNVEV (reference sequence). The CDR3 contains 15 residues. The germline V and J ends were trimmed by 1 base and 8 bases, with 14 bases remaining between them. The CDR3 DNA is TGTGCCAGCAGTTTATTTCGGGGGAAGGGGGAAAAACTGTTTTTT. Amino acid sequence: CASSLFRGKGEKLFF.

The chain uses TRBV5-1 and TRBJ1-6; the D is unclear. V was cut by 4 bases and J by 7 bases, with 15 bases left in between. Germline CDR1 is SGHRS and CDR2 is YFSETQ. The CDR3 sequence is 15 residues long. The CDR3 sequence: CASSPSRLQNSPLHF. DNA of the CDR3: TGCGCCAGCAGCCCGTCGCGACTGCAAAATTCACCCCTCCACTTT.

The chain uses TRBV7-2 and TRBJ2-1; possibly TRBD2 for D (6 bases). The V end lost 2 bases, the J end lost 6 bases, and 14 bases lay between the germline ends. The CDR3 has 15 amino acids. Germline values: CDR1 SGHTA, CDR2 FQGNSA. In DNA form, the CDR3 reads TGTGCCAGCAGCTTACAGAGCGGGTTCGTCAATGAGCAGTTCTTC. This translates into CASSLQSGFVNEQFF. Together with reference TRBV7-2 and TRBJ2-1, the CDR3 gives the full variable domain: GAGVSQSPSNKVTEKGKDVELRCDPISGHTALYWYRQSLGQGLEFLIYFQGNSAPDKSGLPSDRFSAERTGGSVSTLTIQRTQQEDSAVYLCASSLQSGFVNEQFFGPGTRLTVL.

The gene calls are TRBV15 and TRBJ1-6, with 7 bases identical to TRBD1. Looked up from germline, CDR1 is LNHNV and CDR2 is YYDKDF (reference sequence). The CDR3 extends over 20 amino acids. With V trimmed by 2 bases and J by 3 bases, 16 bases remained unmatched. The CDR3 DNA sequence: TGTGCCACCAGCAGAATACTCGAAAAACAGGGGATTTTCTATAATTCACCCCTCCACTTT. It yields the protein CATSRILEKQGIFYNSPLHF.

The chain is built from TRBV2 and TRBJ1-5; 10 bases align to TRBD1. Trimming at V came to 5 bases and at J to 2 bases, leaving 9 bases not matched to a gene. Germline CDR1 reads SNHLY; CDR2 reads FYNNEI. The CDR3 is made up of 17 amino acids. CDR3 in DNA: TGTGCCAGCAGTCCCGGACAGGGGGGATGGGGCAATCAGCCCCAGCATTTT. It specifies CASSPGQGGWGNQPQHF.